The source of this T cell receptor beta chain is a study of blood T cell repertoires in COVID-19. About the study: PBMCs, B-cell-depleted T cells, or T cells provided the cDNA or gDNA that made up the material.

The protocol was immunoSEQ multiplex PCR, while the TCRdb copy is restricted to in-frame clones and leaves out a portion. Of under 80,000 clones in the sample, 70% to 90% were seen once. CDR1 and CDR2 from the germline V gene are LGHDT and YNNKEL (reference sequence). The CDR3 consists of 14 residues. The V end was cut by 2 bases, the J end by 2 bases, with 9 bases between. The receptor's source is an elderly woman with active or convalescent COVID-19. This chain uses TRBV3-1 (or the pseudogene TRBV3-2) with TRBJ1-1; maybe TRBD1 (5 bases). The source material was peripheral blood. The CDR3, as DNA: TGTGCCAGCAGCCAATTGGGGGGAAACACTGAAGCTTTCTTT. It specifies CASSQLGGNTEAFF.